This T cell receptor beta chain was recovered during a study of PD-1 and CTLA-4 blockade in melanoma. Only in-frame clones appear in the TCRdb table, and some are missing; sequencing was by immunoSEQ multiplex PCR. The table has thousands of clones, 75% to 85% seen once. This sequence was found in a human donor with melanoma. The sample in question was CD8+ T cells from peripheral blood, obtained before anti-PD-1 treatment.

The CDR3 nucleotides are TGTGCCAGCAGTAGCGGGAGGGGAGAGACCCAGTACTTC. Translating gives CASSSGRGETQYF. J is TRBJ2-5 and V is TRBV6-5, with 10 bases that match TRBD2. The germline V gene has CDR1 MNHEY and CDR2 SVGAGI. The CDR3 is made up of 13 amino acids. V was clipped by 5 bases and J by 4 bases; unmatched bases: 1.